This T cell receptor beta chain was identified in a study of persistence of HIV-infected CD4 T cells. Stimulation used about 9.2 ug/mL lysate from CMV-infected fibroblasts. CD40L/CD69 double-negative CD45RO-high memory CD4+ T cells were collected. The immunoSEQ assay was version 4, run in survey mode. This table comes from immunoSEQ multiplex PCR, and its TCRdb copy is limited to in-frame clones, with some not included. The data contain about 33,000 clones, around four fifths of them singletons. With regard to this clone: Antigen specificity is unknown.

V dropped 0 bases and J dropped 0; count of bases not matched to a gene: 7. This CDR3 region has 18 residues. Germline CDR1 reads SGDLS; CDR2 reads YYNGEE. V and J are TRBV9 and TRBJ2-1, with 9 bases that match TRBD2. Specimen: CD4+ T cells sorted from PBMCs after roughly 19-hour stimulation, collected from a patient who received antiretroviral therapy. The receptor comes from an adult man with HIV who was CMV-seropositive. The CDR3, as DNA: TGTGCCAGCAGCGTAGTCCCAGCGGGGGGCCTCTCCTACAATGAGCAGTTCTTC. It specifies CASSVVPAGGLSYNEQFF.